What follows are 20 T cell receptor beta chains derived from one specimen sequenced in a study of blood T cell repertoires in COVID-19. The table came from immunoSEQ multiplex PCR; TCRdb's copy has only in-frame clones and leaves some out. The data show 250,000 or so clones, with about 79% seen just once and about 10% held by the top ten. What was sequenced was peripheral blood. Every receptor here comes from a man aged 80 or over with acute or convalescent COVID-19.

The chain has TRBV24-1 and TRBJ2-1; TRBD2 matches 12 bases. The V gene end was trimmed by 9 bases and the J gene end by 6 bases; junction bases not matched to a gene: 2. From germline, CDR1 is KGHDR and CDR2 SFDVKD. The CDR3 covers 13 residues. In DNA, the CDR3 is TGTGCCACCCTAGCGGGAGGGTCCAATGAGCAGTTCTTC. Translated, it gives CATLAGGSNEQFF.

This clone appeared once. The rearrangement links TRBV7-8 to TRBJ2-3, with a tentative D call TRBD1 (6 bases). V lost 5 bases and J lost 1, with 16 bases in between. The CDR3 length is 16 residues. CDR1 is SGHVS, CDR2 FQNEAQ, per germline. The CDR3 DNA reads TGTGCCAGCAGCCCAGGGGCAGGGCTTGGCACAGATACGCAGTATTTT. Amino acid sequence: CASSPGAGLGTDTQYF.

V and J are TRBV11-2 and TRBJ1-2, with D possibly matching TRBD1 (6 bases). This CDR3 comprises 13 residues. The V end was cut by 5 bases, the J end by 7 bases, with 14 bases between. Germline V gives CDR1 SGHAT, CDR2 FQNNGV. The CDR3 region is CASSKTGTIGYTF. The CDR3 coding sequence is TGTGCCAGCAGCAAAACCGGGACAATTGGCTACACCTTC.

This chain joins TRBV6-4 and TRBJ1-2; 10 bases map to TRBD1. Per the germline V gene, CDR1 is MRHNA and CDR2 is SNTAGT. There are 16 residues in the CDR3. The V gene end was trimmed by 2 bases and the J gene end by 8 bases; junction bases not matched to a gene: 11. CDR3 nucleotides: TGTGCCAGCAGTGACCCGGGACAGGGGTCCCTCGGCGGCTACACCTTC. Translated: CASSDPGQGSLGGYTF.

The rearrangement uses TRBV27 and TRBJ2-1; 9 bases align to TRBD2. CDR3 length equals 15 residues. Germline V gene lookup returns CDR1 MNHEY and CDR2 SMNVEV (reference sequence). V trimming: 2 bases; J trimming: 3 bases; junction bases outside the gene matches: 2. In nucleotides, the CDR3 is TGTGCCAGCAGTTTAGCGGGAGGGGTCTACAATGAGCAGTTCTTC. It specifies CASSLAGGVYNEQFF.

This chain joins TRBV4-1 and TRBJ2-2, with TRBD1 identical over 7 bases. Germline CDR1 and CDR2: MGHRA and YSYEKL. J lost 7 bases, V lost 4 bases, and 9 bases had no gene match. The CDR3 length is 15 residues. This CDR3 is CASSRSGQANGELFF. Here the CDR3 DNA reads TGCGCCAGCAGCCGCTCCGGACAGGCCAACGGGGAGCTGTTTTTT.

The J gene is TRBJ1-1, the V gene TRBV18; possibly TRBD1 for D (5 bases). The germline V gene has CDR1 KGHSH and CDR2 LQKENI. Trimming left V 6 bases short and J 1 base short, with 21 bases between. The length of the CDR3 is 17 residues. CDR3 amino acids: CASSGEGRGKSNTEAFF. CDR3 nucleotides: TGTGCCAGCTCGGGAGAAGGGAGGGGAAAGTCGAACACTGAAGCTTTCTTT.

The rearrangement uses TRBV10-3 and TRBJ2-3; 11 positions match TRBD1. The ends lost 2 bases at V and 1 base at J; junction bases unmatched: 2. The CDR3 runs 16 residues. Germline V CDR1 and CDR2: ENHRY, SYGVKD. The CDR3 loop reads CAISELGQGGTDTQYF. DNA for the CDR3: TGTGCCATCAGTGAGCTGGGACAGGGGGGCACAGATACGCAGTATTTT.

In this sample, this clone turned up a few times. CDR3 residues: CASSPPSGSAGEQYF. CDR3 in DNA: TGTGCCAGCTCACCACCTTCAGGGTCAGCGGGAGAGCAGTACTTC. The V gene is TRBV18, the J gene TRBJ2-7; 7 bases are shared with TRBD2. Germline V lookup: CDR1 KGHSH, CDR2 LQKENI. The CDR3 has 15 amino acids. V lost 0 bases, J lost 7 bases, and 9 bases stayed unmatched. Combining the CDR3 with reference TRBV18 and TRBJ2-7 gives the whole variable domain NAGVMQNPRHLVRRRGQEARLRCSPMKGHSHVYWYRQLPEEGLKFMVYLQKENIIDESGMPKERFSAEFPKEGPSILRIQQVVRGDSAAYFCASSPPSGSAGEQYFGPGTRLTVT.

The rearrangement joins TRBV21-1 to TRBJ1-4; TRBD1, as called in the table, went unchecked against the DNA. TRBV21-1 is a pseudogene segment. The CDR3 runs to 14 residues. This CDR3 is CASRRTGRYEKLFF. The CDR3 DNA is TGTGCCAGCAGGCGGACAGGGCGGTATGAAAAACTGTTTTTT.

The rearrangement links TRBV12-3 or TRBV12-4 to TRBJ2-5; no reliable D call. V was pared by 1 base and J by 5 bases, with 8 bases between. The CDR3 consists of 13 residues. The CDR3: CASSLVHKETQYF. Here the CDR3 DNA reads TGTGCCAGCAGTTTAGTCCACAAGGAGACCCAGTACTTC.

This chain connects TRBV4-2 to TRBJ2-6; D gene unclear. The length of the CDR3 is 15 residues. The V gene lost 1 base and the J gene lost 2 bases, with 6 bases spanning the gap. Germline CDR1 is LGHNA and CDR2 is YNFKEQ. The CDR3 DNA follows: TGTGCCAGCAGCCAAGCAGGAACTGGGGCCAACGTCCTGACTTTC. As protein: CASSQAGTGANVLTF.

This clone was seen once. The V and J genes are TRBV12-3 or TRBV12-4 and TRBJ2-7; D perhaps matches TRBD2 (6 bases). CDR3 size: 11 residues. Trimming shortened V by 6 bases and J by 11 bases, and 14 bases separated the two germline ends. As DNA, the CDR3 is TGTGCCAGCAGCTCCATTGGGAGGAAGTACTTC. Protein sequence: CASSSIGRKYF.

The V call is TRBV7-2, the J call TRBJ1-5, with TRBD1 identical over 9 bases. With 5 bases clipped from V and 2 bases from J, the junction kept 7 bases outside the gene matches. Germline values: CDR1 SGHTA, CDR2 FQGNSA. CDR3 length: 16 residues. The CDR3 reads CASSPGTGRRNQPQHF. CDR3 DNA sequence: TGTGCCAGCAGCCCTGGGACAGGGAGGCGCAATCAGCCCCAGCATTTT.

The chain links TRBV15 to TRBJ2-3, with unresolved D. The V and J ends lost 0 bases and 4 bases respectively, with 5 bases between them. The CDR3 has 13 amino acids. Germline V gene lookup returns CDR1 LNHNV and CDR2 YYDKDF (reference sequence). CDR3 amino acids: CATSRDPADTQYF. The CDR3 DNA is TGTGCCACCAGCAGAGATCCAGCAGATACGCAGTATTTT. Full variable domain (remainder filled in from reference TRBV15 and TRBJ2-3): DAMVIQNPRYQVTQFGKPVTLSCSQTLNHNVMYWYQQKSSQAPKLLFHYYDKDFNNEADTPDNFQSRRPNTSFCFLDIRSPGLGDTAMYLCATSRDPADTQYFGPGTRLTVL.

The gene calls are TRBV5-1 and TRBJ1-6; tentative D call: TRBD1 (6 bases). The CDR3 is 16 amino acids. Trimming removed 3 bases from V and 6 bases from J, with 16 bases in between. CDR1 is SGHRS and CDR2 is YFSETQ in the germline V gene. CDR3: CASSSTGSLGNSPLHF. The CDR3 DNA reads as TGCGCCAGCAGCTCGACAGGATCCTTAGGTAATTCACCCCTCCACTTT.

The chain links TRBV30 to TRBJ2-7; TRBD1 matches at 8 bases. From germline, CDR1 is GTSNPN and CDR2 SVGIG (reference sequence). V shed 5 bases and J 3 bases; nucleotides not matched to a gene: 18. The CDR3 consists of 17 residues. The CDR3 sequence is CAWGGGQGEGGLYEQYF. The CDR3 region has the DNA TGTGCCTGGGGTGGAGGACAGGGCGAGGGAGGCCTCTACGAGCAGTACTTC.

The chain recombines TRBV28 with TRBJ1-1; D remains ambiguous. This CDR3 is built from 12 residues. Between the trimmed V and J ends, which lost 4 bases and 7 bases, there was a span of 10 bases. The germline CDR1 and CDR2 sequences are MDHEN and SYDVKM. The chain's CDR3 is CASSSLTSEAFF. CDR3 nucleotide sequence: TGTGCCAGCAGTTCCCTCACTAGTGAAGCTTTCTTT.

Ten or more counts support this clone. The chain joins TRBV4-1 to TRBJ2-7; possibly TRBD2 for D (6 bases). The CDR3 runs 15 residues. Germline CDR1 and CDR2: MGHRA and YSYEKL. V gave up 2 bases and J gave up 2 bases, with 13 bases separating them. CDR3 in DNA: TGCGCCAGCAGCCAAACTAGCTTAAGGACCTACGAGCAGTACTTC. As protein: CASSQTSLRTYEQYF.

This chain links TRBV18 with TRBJ1-6, with 7 bases fitting TRBD1. Unmatched junction bases numbered 6, after V lost 5 bases and J lost 5 bases. CDR3 size: 15 residues. Germline values: CDR1 KGHSH, CDR2 LQKENI. The CDR3 nucleotides read TGTGCCAGCTCAGCCGGACAGGTCGATAATTCACCCCTCCACTTT. Amino acid sequence: CASSAGQVDNSPLHF.